These 15 T cell receptor beta chains were sequenced from one sample in a study of cytomegalovirus exposure and HLA in healthy donors. The PCR employed 60 Vbeta primers together with 13 Jbeta primers. Method: immunoSEQ multiplex PCR; TCRdb's copy keeps in-frame clones and lacks some. Of roughly 200,000 clones in the sample, 80% were seen once. The specimen sequenced was PBMCs. The receptors stem from a man aged 40-55 years in good health and CMV-seronegative.

The chain combines TRBV7-2 with TRBJ1-5, with TRBD1 matching over 7 bases. Germline lookup yields CDR1 SGHTA and CDR2 FQGNSA. After removal of 5 bases from V and 3 bases from J, the junction contained 13 bases not matched to a gene. The CDR3 spans 17 residues. The CDR3 nucleotides are TGTGCCAGCAGCACTCGAACCGGGACAGCCGTCAATCAGCCCCAGCATTTT. Translated: CASSTRTGTAVNQPQHF. Together with reference TRBV7-2 and TRBJ1-5, the CDR3 gives the full variable domain: GAGVSQSPSNKVTEKGKDVELRCDPISGHTALYWYRQSLGQGLEFLIYFQGNSAPDKSGLPSDRFSAERTGGSVSTLTIQRTQQEDSAVYLCASSTRTGTAVNQPQHFGDGTRLSIL.

This clone appeared a single time. This sequence joins TRBV19 and TRBJ2-7, with 8 bases fitting TRBD2. The J segment lost 0 bases and the V segment lost 6 bases, leaving 4 bases of the junction unmatched. The CDR3 totals 14 residues. CDR1 is LNHDA and CDR2 is SQIVND in the germline V gene (reference sequence). DNA for the CDR3: TGTGCCAGTAGGGCTAGCGGGTTCTCCTACGAGCAGTACTTC. Amino acid sequence: CASRASGFSYEQYF.

The genes are TRBV6-1 and TRBJ1-1, with 7 bases that match TRBD1. The CDR3 sequence is 16 residues long. J gave up 2 bases and V 3 bases, and 9 bases lay outside the gene matches. Germline lookup yields CDR1 MNHNS and CDR2 SASEGT. CDR3 region: CASSEAGRQGNTEAFF. The CDR3 DNA reads TGTGCCAGCAGTGAGGCGGGTCGACAGGGAAACACTGAAGCTTTCTTT.

This clone was seen a handful of times. V gene TRBV5-4 combines with J gene TRBJ2-3; perhaps TRBD2 as D (5 bases). CDR3 size: 15 residues. Germline V gene lookup returns CDR1 SGHNT and CDR2 YYREEE (reference sequence). Trimming pared 4 bases from V and 2 bases from J, leaving 14 bases between. The CDR3 region has the DNA TGTGCCAGCAGCCACGTGGCGGGCCACACAGATACGCAGTATTTT. It specifies CASSHVAGHTDTQYF.

This chain links TRBV4-1 with TRBJ1-6, with D possibly matching TRBD1 (6 bases). The CDR3 totals 18 residues. From germline, CDR1 is MGHRA and CDR2 YSYEKL. V lost 2 bases and J 5 bases, leaving 19 bases between the germline ends. CDR3 residues: CASSQTTNRDGNNSPLHF. The CDR3 nucleotides are TGCGCCAGCAGCCAAACTACAAACAGGGATGGGAATAATTCACCCCTCCACTTT.

V gene TRBV2 combines with J gene TRBJ2-5; TRBD2 aligns across 9 bases. Germline V gives CDR1 SNHLY, CDR2 FYNNEI. After removal of 6 bases from V and 5 bases from J, the junction contained 4 bases not matched to a gene. There are 13 residues in the CDR3. The CDR3 region has the DNA TGTGCCAGCAGGGGGACTAGCTGTGAGACCCAGTACTTC. Protein product: CASRGTSCETQYF.

V is TRBV6-6 and J is TRBJ1-2; tentative D call: TRBD1 (6 bases). Trimming stripped 5 bases from V and 4 bases from J, with 17 bases between. CDR3 length: 15 amino acids. The germline gives CDR1 MNHNY, CDR2 SVGAGI (reference sequence). In nucleotides, the CDR3 is TGTGCCAGCAGTAAAATCGAGACAGGAGTCTATGGCTACACCTTC. Residues: CASSKIETGVYGYTF.

In the case of this clone: In the same sample, other DNA sequences code for this CDR3. This chain joins TRBV7-9 and TRBJ1-4; 9 bases line up with TRBD1. This CDR3 has 14 amino acids. Germline V lookup: CDR1 SEHNR, CDR2 FQNEAQ (reference sequence). V shed 6 bases, J shed 8 bases, and the junction held 7 bases outside the gene matches. CDR3 protein: CASSPGQGPEKLFF. Written as DNA, the CDR3 is TGTGCCAGCAGTCCGGGACAGGGTCCCGAAAAACTGTTTTTT. The whole variable domain, filled in from reference TRBV7-9 and TRBJ1-4, reads DTGVSQNPRHKITKRGQNVTFRCDPISEHNRLYWYRQTLGQGPEFLTYFQNEAQLEKSRLLSDRFSAERPKGSFSTLEIQRTEQGDSAMYLCASSPGQGPEKLFFGSGTQLSVL.

The chain employs TRBV4-1 and TRBJ1-1; a weak D match, TRBD1 (5 bases). The V gene's germline CDR1 is MGHRA and CDR2 YSYEKL. This CDR3 is built from 15 residues. V was pared by 4 bases and J by 0 bases, with 12 bases between. The CDR3 DNA reads TGCGCCAGCAGCCCAGGGCGAGTTATGAACACTGAAGCTTTCTTT. This translates into CASSPGRVMNTEAFF.

The gene calls are TRBV19 and TRBJ1-5, with D tentatively TRBD1 (6 bases). This CDR3 is 14 amino acids long. Germline lookup yields CDR1 LNHDA and CDR2 SQIVND (reference sequence). Trimming removed 3 bases from V and 7 bases from J, with 13 bases in between. CDR3 amino acids: CASSIKQGWQPQHF. The DNA for the CDR3 is TGTGCCAGTAGTATCAAACAGGGCTGGCAGCCCCAGCATTTT.

This clone was observed a few times. Here the CDR3 reads CASSGEEAGVGETQYF. The CDR3 coding sequence is TGTGCCAGCAGTGGTGAGGAAGCGGGAGTTGGCGAGACCCAGTACTTC. The rearrangement links TRBV6-6 to TRBJ2-5, with 8 bases lining up with TRBD2. Germline V gene lookup returns CDR1 MNHNY and CDR2 SVGAGI (reference sequence). This CDR3 is built from 16 residues. Unmatched junction bases numbered 13, after V lost 5 bases and J lost 5 bases.

This chain links TRBV18 with TRBJ2-7, with 12 nucleotides matching TRBD1. Germline V gives CDR1 KGHSH, CDR2 LQKENI. The CDR3 sequence is 15 residues long. V was clipped by 6 bases and J by 5 bases; unmatched bases: 8. The CDR3 DNA reads TGTGCCAGCTCCCCTCCGGGACAGGGGGCCCACGAGCAGTACTTC. This encodes CASSPPGQGAHEQYF.

This CDR3 is CAIREATLSTDTQYF. CDR3 DNA: TGTGCCATCAGAGAAGCAACTTTAAGCACAGATACGCAGTATTTT. The rearrangement links TRBV10-3 to TRBJ2-3; D remains ambiguous. Looked up from germline, CDR1 is ENHRY and CDR2 is SYGVKD. The CDR3 has 15 residues. V was trimmed by 6 bases and J by 0 bases, leaving 13 bases between them.

The chain carries TRBV9 and TRBJ2-3; D perhaps matches TRBD2 (7 bases). Trimming removed 3 bases at V and 6 bases at J, with 23 bases between. There are 17 residues in the CDR3. In germline, CDR1 is SGDLS, CDR2 YYNGEE. CDR3 sequence: CASSDGRGGTLSDTQYF. Written as DNA, the CDR3 is TGTGCCAGCAGCGATGGAAGGGGGGGCACGCTTAGCGATACGCAGTATTTT.

In regard to this clone: The sample holds other DNA sequences that translate to the same CDR3. V gene TRBV6-5 combines with J gene TRBJ1-2; 10 nucleotides align to TRBD1. Trimming cost V 0 bases and J 2 bases; bases outside gene matches: 0. This CDR3 has 15 residues. Germline V gene sequence: CDR1 MNHEY, CDR2 SVGAGI. The CDR3 bases are TGTGCCAGCAGTTACTCGGGACAGGGGAACTATGGCTACACCTTC. Translation gives CASSYSGQGNYGYTF.